This T cell receptor beta chain is drawn from a study of blood T cell repertoires in COVID-19. Participant age was roughly 18 to 89 years, and participants resided in fewer than 30 US areas. Produced via immunoSEQ multiplex PCR; TCRdb's table is partial and in-frame only. The sample includes about 170,000 clones, approximately 79% of them seen just once. This receptor was taken from a woman aged 70-85 years in a cohort exposed to, infected with or recovered from COVID-19 (not recorded which). The specimen sequenced was PBMCs or T cells enriched from blood (not recorded which).

CDR3: CASSEGTGALTDTQYF. The CDR3 DNA reads TGCGCCAGCAGCGAGGGGACAGGGGCTTTAACAGATACGCAGTATTTT. V and J are TRBV5-1 and TRBJ2-3; 10 bases map to TRBD1. This CDR3 has 16 amino acids. The V gene end was trimmed by 4 bases and the J gene end by 3 bases; junction bases not matched to a gene: 8. Germline-derived CDR1 and CDR2 are SGHRS and YFSETQ.